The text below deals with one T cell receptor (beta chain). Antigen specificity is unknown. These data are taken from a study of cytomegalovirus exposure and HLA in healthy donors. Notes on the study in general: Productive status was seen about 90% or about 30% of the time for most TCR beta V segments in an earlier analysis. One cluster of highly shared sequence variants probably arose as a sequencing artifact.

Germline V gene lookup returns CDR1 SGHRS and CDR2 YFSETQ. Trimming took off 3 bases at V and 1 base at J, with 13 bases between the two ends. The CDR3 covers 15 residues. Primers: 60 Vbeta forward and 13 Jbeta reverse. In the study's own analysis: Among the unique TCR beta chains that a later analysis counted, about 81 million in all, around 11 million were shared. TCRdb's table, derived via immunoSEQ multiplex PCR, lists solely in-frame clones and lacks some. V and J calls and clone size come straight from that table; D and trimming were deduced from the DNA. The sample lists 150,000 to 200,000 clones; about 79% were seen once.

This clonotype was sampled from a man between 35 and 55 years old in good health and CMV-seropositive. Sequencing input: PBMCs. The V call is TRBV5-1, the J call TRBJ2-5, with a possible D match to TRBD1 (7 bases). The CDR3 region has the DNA TGCGCCAGCAGCTCGGAGGGACAGCTCCAAGAGACCCAGTACTTC. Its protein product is CASSSEGQLQETQYF.